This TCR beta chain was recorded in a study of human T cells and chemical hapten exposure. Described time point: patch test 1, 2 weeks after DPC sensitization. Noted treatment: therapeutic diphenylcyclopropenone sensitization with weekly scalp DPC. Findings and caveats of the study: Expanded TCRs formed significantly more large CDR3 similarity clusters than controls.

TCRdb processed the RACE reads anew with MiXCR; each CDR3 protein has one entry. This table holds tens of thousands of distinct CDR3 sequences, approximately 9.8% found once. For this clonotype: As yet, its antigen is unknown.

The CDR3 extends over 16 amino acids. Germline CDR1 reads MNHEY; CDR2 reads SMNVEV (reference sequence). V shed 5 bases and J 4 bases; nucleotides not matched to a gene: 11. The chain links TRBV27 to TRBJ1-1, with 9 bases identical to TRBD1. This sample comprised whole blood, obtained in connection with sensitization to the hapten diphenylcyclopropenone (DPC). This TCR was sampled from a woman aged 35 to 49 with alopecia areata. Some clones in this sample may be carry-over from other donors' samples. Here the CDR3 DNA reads TGTGCCAGCAGTCCCCCGCCGGGACAGGGACTCACTGAAGCTTTCTTT. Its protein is CASSPPPGQGLTEAFF.